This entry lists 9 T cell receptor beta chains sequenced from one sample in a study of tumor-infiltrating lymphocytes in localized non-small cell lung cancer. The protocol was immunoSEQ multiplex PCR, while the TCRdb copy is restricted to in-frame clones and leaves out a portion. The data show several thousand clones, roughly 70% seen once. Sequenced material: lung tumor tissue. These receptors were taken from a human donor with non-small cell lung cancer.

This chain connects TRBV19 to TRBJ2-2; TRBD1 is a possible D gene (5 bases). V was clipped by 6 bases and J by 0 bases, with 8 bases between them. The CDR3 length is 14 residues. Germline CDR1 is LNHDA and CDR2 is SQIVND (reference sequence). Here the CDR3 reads CASRDSANTGELFF. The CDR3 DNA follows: TGTGCCAGTAGAGACAGCGCGAACACCGGGGAGCTGTTTTTT. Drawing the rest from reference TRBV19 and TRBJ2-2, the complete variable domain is DGGITQSPKYLFRKEGQNVTLSCEQNLNHDAMYWYRQDPGQGLRLIYYSQIVNDFQKGDIAEGYSVSREKKESFPLTVTSAQKNPTAFYLCASRDSANTGELFFGEGSRLTVL.

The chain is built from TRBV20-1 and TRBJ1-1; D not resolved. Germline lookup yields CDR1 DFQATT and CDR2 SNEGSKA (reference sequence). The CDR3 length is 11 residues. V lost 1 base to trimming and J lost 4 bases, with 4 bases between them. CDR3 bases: TGCAGTGCTAGAGTGTCCACTGAAGCTTTCTTT. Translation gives CSARVSTEAFF.

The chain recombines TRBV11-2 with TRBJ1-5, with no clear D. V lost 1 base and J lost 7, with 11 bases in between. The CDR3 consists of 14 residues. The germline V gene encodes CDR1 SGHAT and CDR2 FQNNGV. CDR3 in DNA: TGTGCCAGCAGCTTAGTTGGTCCTGCGCAGCCCCAGCATTTT. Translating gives CASSLVGPAQPQHF.

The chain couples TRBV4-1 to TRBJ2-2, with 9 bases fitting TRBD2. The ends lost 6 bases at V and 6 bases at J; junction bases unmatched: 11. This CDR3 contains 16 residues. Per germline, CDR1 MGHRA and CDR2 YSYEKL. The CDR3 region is CASRDGWREGPGELFF. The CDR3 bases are TGCGCCAGCAGGGACGGCTGGCGGGAGGGGCCCGGGGAGCTGTTTTTT.

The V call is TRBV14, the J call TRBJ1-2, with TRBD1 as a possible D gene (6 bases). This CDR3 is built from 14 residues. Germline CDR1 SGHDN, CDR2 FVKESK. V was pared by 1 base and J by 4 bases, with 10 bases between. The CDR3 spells CASSQGRGGYGYTF. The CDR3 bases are TGTGCCAGCAGCCAAGGAAGAGGGGGCTATGGCTACACCTTC. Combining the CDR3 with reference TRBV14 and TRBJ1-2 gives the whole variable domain EAGVTQFPSHSVIEKGQTVTLRCDPISGHDNLYWYRRVMGKEIKFLLHFVKESKQDESGMPNNRFLAERTGGTYSTLKVQPAELEDSGVYFCASSQGRGGYGYTFGSGTRLTVV.

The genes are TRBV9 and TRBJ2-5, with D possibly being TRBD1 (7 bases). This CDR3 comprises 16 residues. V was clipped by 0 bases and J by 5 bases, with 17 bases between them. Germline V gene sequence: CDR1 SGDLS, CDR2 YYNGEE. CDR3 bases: TGTGCCAGCAGCGTAGGGGTGACAGGGCGGGGTGAGACCCAGTACTTC. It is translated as CASSVGVTGRGETQYF.

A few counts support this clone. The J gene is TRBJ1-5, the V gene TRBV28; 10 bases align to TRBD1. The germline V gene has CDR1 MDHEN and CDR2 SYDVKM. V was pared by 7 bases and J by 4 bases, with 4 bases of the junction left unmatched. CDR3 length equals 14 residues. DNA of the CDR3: TGTGCCAGCAACGACAGGGGGCGAAATCAGCCCCAGCATTTT. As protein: CASNDRGRNQPQHF. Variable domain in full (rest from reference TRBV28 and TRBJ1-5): DVKVTQSSRYLVKRTGEKVFLECVQDMDHENMFWYRQDPGLGLRLIYFSYDVKMKEKGDIPEGYSVSREKKERFSLILESASTNQTSMYLCASNDRGRNQPQHFGDGTRLSIL.

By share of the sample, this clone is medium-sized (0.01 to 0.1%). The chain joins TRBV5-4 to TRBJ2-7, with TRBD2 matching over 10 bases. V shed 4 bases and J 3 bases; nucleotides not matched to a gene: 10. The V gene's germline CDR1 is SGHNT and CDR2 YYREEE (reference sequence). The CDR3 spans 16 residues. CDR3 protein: CASSPGEASGGYEQYF. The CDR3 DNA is TGTGCCAGCAGCCCTGGTGAAGCTAGCGGGGGCTACGAGCAGTACTTC.

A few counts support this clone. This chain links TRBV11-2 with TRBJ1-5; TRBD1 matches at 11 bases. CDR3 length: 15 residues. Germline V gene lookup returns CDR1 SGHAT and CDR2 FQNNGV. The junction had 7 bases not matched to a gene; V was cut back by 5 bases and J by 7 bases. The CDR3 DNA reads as TGTGCCAGCAGCCGTGGACAGGGGGCGAAGCAGCCCCAGCATTTT. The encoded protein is CASSRGQGAKQPQHF.